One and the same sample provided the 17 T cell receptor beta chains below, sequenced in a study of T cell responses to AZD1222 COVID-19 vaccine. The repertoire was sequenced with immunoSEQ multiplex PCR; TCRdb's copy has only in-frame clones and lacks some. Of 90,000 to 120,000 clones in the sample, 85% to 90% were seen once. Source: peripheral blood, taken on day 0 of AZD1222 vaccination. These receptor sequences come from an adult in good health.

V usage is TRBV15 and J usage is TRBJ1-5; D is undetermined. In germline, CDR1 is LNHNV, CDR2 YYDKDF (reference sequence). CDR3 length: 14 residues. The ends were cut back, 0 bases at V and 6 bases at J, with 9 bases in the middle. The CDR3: CATSRDLDGQPQHF. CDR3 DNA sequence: TGTGCCACCAGCAGAGATTTGGACGGTCAGCCCCAGCATTTT.

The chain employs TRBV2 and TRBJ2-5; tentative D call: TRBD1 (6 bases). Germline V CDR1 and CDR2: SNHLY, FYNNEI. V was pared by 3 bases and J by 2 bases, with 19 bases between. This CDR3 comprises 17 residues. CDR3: CASSDLVLGAEQETQYF. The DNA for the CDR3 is TGTGCCAGCAGTGACTTGGTACTGGGGGCGGAACAAGAGACCCAGTACTTC.

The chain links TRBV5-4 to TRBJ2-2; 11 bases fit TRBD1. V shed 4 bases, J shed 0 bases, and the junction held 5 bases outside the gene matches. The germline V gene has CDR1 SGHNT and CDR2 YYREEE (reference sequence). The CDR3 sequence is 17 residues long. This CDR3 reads CASSRSGQGANTGELFF. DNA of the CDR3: TGTGCCAGCAGCCGCTCGGGACAGGGGGCGAACACCGGGGAGCTGTTTTTT.

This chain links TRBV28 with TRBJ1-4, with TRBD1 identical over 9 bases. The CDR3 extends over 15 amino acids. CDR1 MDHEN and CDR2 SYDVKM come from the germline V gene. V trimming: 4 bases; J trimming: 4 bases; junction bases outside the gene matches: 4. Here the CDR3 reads CASSSGQGGNEKLFF. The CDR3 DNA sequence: TGTGCCAGCAGTTCGGGACAGGGAGGTAATGAAAAACTGTTTTTT.

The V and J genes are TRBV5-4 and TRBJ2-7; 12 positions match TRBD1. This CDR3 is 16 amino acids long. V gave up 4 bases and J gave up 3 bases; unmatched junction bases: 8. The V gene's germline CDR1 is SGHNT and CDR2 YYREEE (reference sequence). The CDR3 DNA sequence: TGTGCCAGCAGCCCGGCAGGGACAGGGGGCTTCTACGAGCAGTACTTC. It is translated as CASSPAGTGGFYEQYF.

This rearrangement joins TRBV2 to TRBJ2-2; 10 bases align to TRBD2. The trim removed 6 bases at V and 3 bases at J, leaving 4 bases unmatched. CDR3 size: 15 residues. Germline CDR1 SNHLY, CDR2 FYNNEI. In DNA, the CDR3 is TGTGCCAGCAGACGTCTAGCGGGGGACACCGGGGAGCTGTTTTTT. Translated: CASRRLAGDTGELFF.

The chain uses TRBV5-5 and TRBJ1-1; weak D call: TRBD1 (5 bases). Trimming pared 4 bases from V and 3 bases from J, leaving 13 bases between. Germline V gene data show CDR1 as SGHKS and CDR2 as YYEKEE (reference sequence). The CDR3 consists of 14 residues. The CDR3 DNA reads TGTGCCAGCAGCATTGGGGGAGGGGACACTGAAGCTTTCTTT. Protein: CASSIGGGDTEAFF.

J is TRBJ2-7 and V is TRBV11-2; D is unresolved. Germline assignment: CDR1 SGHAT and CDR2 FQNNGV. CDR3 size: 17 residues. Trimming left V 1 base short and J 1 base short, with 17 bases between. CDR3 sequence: CASSLGSRAFRSYEQYF. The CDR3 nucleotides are TGTGCCAGCAGCTTAGGGTCACGGGCGTTTCGGTCCTACGAGCAGTACTTC.

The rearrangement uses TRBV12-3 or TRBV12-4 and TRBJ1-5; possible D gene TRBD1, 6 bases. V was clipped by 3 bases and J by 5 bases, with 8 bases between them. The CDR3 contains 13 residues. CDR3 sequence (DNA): TGTGCCAGCAGTTTTGGGGGCGATCAGCCCCAGCATTTT. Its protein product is CASSFGGDQPQHF.

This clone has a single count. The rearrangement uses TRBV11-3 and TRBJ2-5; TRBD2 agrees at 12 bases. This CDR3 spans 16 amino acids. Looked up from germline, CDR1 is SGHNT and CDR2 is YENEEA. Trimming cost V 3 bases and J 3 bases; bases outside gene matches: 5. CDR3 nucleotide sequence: TGTGCCAGCAGCTTCAAGAGGACTAGCGGGGAAGAGACCCAGTACTTC. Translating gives CASSFKRTSGEETQYF.

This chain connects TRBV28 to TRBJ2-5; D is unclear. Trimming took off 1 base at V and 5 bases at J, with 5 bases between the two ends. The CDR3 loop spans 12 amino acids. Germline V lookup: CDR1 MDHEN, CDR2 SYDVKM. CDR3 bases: TGTGCCAGCAGTTTATTGGGGGAGACCCAGTACTTC. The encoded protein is CASSLLGETQYF.

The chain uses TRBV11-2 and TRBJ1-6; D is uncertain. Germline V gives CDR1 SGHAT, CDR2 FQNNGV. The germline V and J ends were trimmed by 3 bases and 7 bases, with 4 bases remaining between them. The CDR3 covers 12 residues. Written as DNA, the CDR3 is TGTGCCAGCAGCTTCCAAAATTCACCCCTCCACTTT. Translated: CASSFQNSPLHF.

The CDR3 region is CASSEAMGQYYGYTF. CDR3 bases: TGTGCCAGCAGTGAAGCCATGGGACAGTACTATGGCTACACCTTC. The chain links TRBV6-1 to TRBJ1-2; 7 nucleotides agree with TRBD1. With V trimmed by 0 bases and J by 3 bases, 4 bases remained unmatched. The germline V gene encodes CDR1 MNHNS and CDR2 SASEGT. The CDR3 covers 15 residues.

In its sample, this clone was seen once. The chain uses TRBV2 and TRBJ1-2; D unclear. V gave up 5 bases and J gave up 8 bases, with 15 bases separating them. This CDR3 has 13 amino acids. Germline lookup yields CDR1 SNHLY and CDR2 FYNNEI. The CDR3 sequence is CASSSGSPGGYTF. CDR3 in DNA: TGTGCCAGCAGTTCCGGATCCCCCGGGGGCTACACCTTC.

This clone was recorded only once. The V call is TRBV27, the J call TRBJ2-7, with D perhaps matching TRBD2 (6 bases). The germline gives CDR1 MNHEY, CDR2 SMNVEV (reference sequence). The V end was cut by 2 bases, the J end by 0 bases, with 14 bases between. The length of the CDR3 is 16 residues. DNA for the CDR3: TGTGCCAGCAGTTTAGTCCGTGGGGGGAGCTCCTACGAGCAGTACTTC. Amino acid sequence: CASSLVRGGSSYEQYF.

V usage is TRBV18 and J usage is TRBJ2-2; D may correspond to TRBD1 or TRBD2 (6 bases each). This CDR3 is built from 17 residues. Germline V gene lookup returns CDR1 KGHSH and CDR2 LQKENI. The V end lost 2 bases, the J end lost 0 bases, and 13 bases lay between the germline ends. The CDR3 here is CASSPSGGLSNTGELFF. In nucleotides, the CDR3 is TGTGCCAGCTCACCATCCGGGGGCCTATCGAACACCGGGGAGCTGTTTTTT.

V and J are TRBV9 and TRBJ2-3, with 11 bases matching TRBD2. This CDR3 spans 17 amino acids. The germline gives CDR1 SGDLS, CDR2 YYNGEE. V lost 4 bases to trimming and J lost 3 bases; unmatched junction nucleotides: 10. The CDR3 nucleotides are TGTGCCAGCAGCCCAGGGTTACTAGCGGGGGTAACAGATACGCAGTATTTT. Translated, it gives CASSPGLLAGVTDTQYF.